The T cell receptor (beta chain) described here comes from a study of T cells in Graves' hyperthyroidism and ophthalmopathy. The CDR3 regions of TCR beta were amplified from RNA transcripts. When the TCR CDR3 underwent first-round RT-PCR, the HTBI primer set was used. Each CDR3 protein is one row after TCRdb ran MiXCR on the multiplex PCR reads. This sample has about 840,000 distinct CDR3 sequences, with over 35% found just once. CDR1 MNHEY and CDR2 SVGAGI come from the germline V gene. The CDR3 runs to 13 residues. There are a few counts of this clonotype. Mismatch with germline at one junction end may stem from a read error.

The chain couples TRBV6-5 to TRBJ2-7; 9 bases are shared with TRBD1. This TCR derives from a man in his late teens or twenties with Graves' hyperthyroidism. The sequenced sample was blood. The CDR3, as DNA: TGTGCCAGCAGCAATGACAGGGGGAACCCGCTTGGGTTC. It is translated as CASSNDRGNPLGF.